This T cell receptor (beta chain) was profiled in a study of cytomegalovirus exposure and HLA in healthy donors. On the study more broadly: Of all 370 or so donors who were genotyped, roughly 81% belonged to the Caucasian-associated ancestry cluster.

Study-wide results and limits: Earlier findings revealed that most TCR beta V segments proved productive either about 87% or about 30% of the time. Later analysis associated a missense DCLRE1C variant with TCR beta V- and J-gene trimming.

A multiplex PCR was run with 60 Vbeta primers and 13 Jbeta primers. Generated by immunoSEQ multiplex PCR, the TCRdb table keeps only in-frame clones and is missing some. The data hold more than 100,000 clones, with around four fifths observed a single time. V was trimmed by 0 bases and J by 0 bases, leaving 6 bases between them. Germline CDR1 is SEHNR and CDR2 is FQNEAQ (reference sequence). The CDR3 extends over 14 amino acids. The sample holds a few counts of this clone. The antigen remains unidentified. Other DNA sequences within the sample encode an identical CDR3. The TCR comes from a man aged 35 to 55 in good health and CMV-seronegative. The V call is TRBV7-9, the J call TRBJ2-7, with D unclear. Sequenced: PBMCs. CDR3 sequence: CASSLAGSSYEQYF. In nucleotides, the CDR3 is TGTGCCAGCAGCTTAGCCGGTTCCTCCTACGAGCAGTACTTC.